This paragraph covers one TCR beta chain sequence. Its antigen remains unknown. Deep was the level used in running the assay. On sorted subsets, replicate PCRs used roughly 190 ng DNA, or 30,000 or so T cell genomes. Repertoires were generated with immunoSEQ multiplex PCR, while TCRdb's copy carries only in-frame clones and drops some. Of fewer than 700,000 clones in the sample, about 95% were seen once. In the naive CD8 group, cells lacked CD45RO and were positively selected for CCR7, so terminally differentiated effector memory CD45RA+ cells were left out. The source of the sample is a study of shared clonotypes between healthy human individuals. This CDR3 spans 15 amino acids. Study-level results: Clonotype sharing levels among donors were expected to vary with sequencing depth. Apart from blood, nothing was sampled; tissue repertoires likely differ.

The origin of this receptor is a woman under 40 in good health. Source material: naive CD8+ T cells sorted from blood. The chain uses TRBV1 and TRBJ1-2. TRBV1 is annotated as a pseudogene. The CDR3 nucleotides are TGCACCAGCAGCCAATCTCGACCGTTTTTGGGGGGCTACACCTTC. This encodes CTSSQSRPFLGGYTF.